This T cell receptor beta chain was sequenced in a study of T cell responses to AZD1222 COVID-19 vaccine. The repertoire was sequenced with immunoSEQ multiplex PCR; TCRdb's copy has only in-frame clones and lacks some. The table includes roughly 140,000 clones, approximately 90% detected once. Comment on this clone: Antigen unknown.

The CDR3 consists of 14 residues. Germline V gene data show CDR1 as MGHDK and CDR2 as SYGVNS. The V end lost 3 bases, the J end lost 6 bases, and 14 bases lay between the germline ends. Overall study results and limits: Spike-specific TCR breadth and depth went up after people got two AZD1222 doses. The span of vaccine-associated CD4 TCRs extended across spike, with dominance at 160-218 and 743-854. Most donors were white British and more were female, and clonal diversity was possibly underestimated.

The sequences come from peripheral blood, collected on day 0 of AZD1222 vaccination. V is TRBV25-1 and J is TRBJ1-1, with D tentatively TRBD1 (6 bases). The sequence came from an adult in good health. CDR3 amino acids: CASSDGRTGPEAFF. The DNA for the CDR3 is TGTGCCAGCAGTGATGGGAGAACAGGGCCTGAAGCTTTCTTT.